This T cell receptor beta chain stems from a study of shared clonotypes between healthy human individuals. Whole-study results and caveats: The represented genetic and exposure-history diversity was limited by the small number of donors.

A note on this clone: The target antigen is unknown.

Profiled with immunoSEQ multiplex PCR; TCRdb holds only in-frame clones, not every one. The table has around 480,000 clones, almost 80% seen once; the top ten hold 12%. All donors were healthy HIV-negative adults lacking recent acute infections or vaccinations. The CDR3 is made up of 15 amino acids. Trimming took off 5 bases at V and 0 bases at J, with 13 bases between the two ends. Germline V gene sequence: CDR1 SGHTA, CDR2 FQGNSA. Sequenced material: PBMCs. V and J are TRBV7-2 and TRBJ1-2, with D maybe TRBD1 (5 bases). The clonotype originates from a woman between 40 and 55 years old in good health. Some clones in this sample may be carry-over from other donors' samples. In DNA form, the CDR3 reads TGTGCCAGCAGCCTGCGGGGGGGTTCTAACTATGGCTACACCTTC. Amino acids: CASSLRGGSNYGYTF.